Reported below is one T cell receptor (beta chain). The antigen remains unidentified. Produced via immunoSEQ multiplex PCR; TCRdb's table is partial and in-frame only. The sample records under 45,000 clones, around four fifths being singletons. The sample belongs to a study of OX40 agonist ivuxolimab in advanced cancers. For the study at large: Participants, around 80% male, averaged roughly 55 years of age, ranging from 23 to 79. The study, taken as a whole, reports: At doses 0.1 to 3.0 mg/kg, CD4+ and CD8+ clones expanded.

Patients were excluded for autoimmune disease history or systemic immunosuppression. Sampling of blood occurred at baseline, cycle 4 day 1, and cycle 7 day 1. This material consisted of CD4+ or CD8+ T cells sorted from blood, taken in a trial of the OX40 agonist ivuxolimab. This sequence was found in an adult with an advanced solid tumor such as melanoma, head and neck, liver or kidney cancer.

The DNA for the CDR3 is TGTGCCAGCGCGGGACAGGGTTACGAGCAGTACTTC. Its translation: CASAGQGYEQYF. The chain employs TRBV7-9 and TRBJ2-7; TRBD1 aligns across 9 bases. This CDR3 has 12 residues. The germline V gene has CDR1 SEHNR and CDR2 FQNEAQ (reference sequence). J gave up 4 bases and V 8 bases, and 3 bases lay outside the gene matches.